This T cell receptor beta chain was identified during a study of shared clonotypes between healthy human individuals. Germline V gives CDR1 MDHEN, CDR2 SYDVKM. The junction had 8 bases not matched to a gene; V was cut back by 8 bases and J by 4 bases. The length of the CDR3 is 14 residues. With respect to this clone: Antigen unknown.

The run depth of the assay was deep. Genomic DNA per cell subset filled all wells of several immunoSEQ plates. Assay: immunoSEQ multiplex PCR; the TCRdb copy retains only in-frame clones and omits some. The sample has about 1.5 million clones, approximately 98% seen once. General study points: A small donor pool kept down the genetic and exposure-history diversity that was represented. Among donors, sharing of clonotypes was expected to be affected by sequencing depth.

This chain uses TRBV28 with TRBJ2-5; 9 nucleotides match TRBD1. Sequenced sample: naive CD4+ T cells sorted from blood. This sample's subset: CD45RA+ positively selected. This sequence was found in a man aged 25 to 40 in good health. CDR3 loop: CASHRDRVVETQYF. The CDR3 DNA sequence: TGTGCCAGCCACCGGGACAGGGTAGTAGAGACCCAGTACTTC.